Below are 6 T cell receptor beta chains sequenced from a single sample in a study of T cell responses to AZD1222 COVID-19 vaccine (dated by TCRdb to the early 2020s). This sample's time point label indicates: about 28 days (+/-7) after the second vaccine dose. Libraries were prepared through the immunoSEQ multiplex PCR assay. TCRdb carries this immuneACCESS record with in-frame sequences only. Its versions omit some clonotypes, under half of them owing to an unresolved V gene in the studies checked, with the rest unexplained. This sample holds about 120,000 clones; roughly 89% were observed only once. Clones ranked in the top ten supply approximately 6.5% of the sample. Material: peripheral blood, obtained 28 days after the second AZD1222 dose. Every receptor here comes from an adult who received the AZD1222 COVID-19 vaccine.

The chain links TRBV15 to TRBJ2-3; D is perhaps TRBD1 or TRBD2 (5 bases each). The CDR3 sequence is 15 residues long. The germline V and J ends were trimmed by 0 bases and 1 base, with 8 bases remaining between them. The germline V gene has CDR1 LNHNV and CDR2 YYDKDF (reference sequence). DNA for the CDR3: TGTGCCACCAGCAGAGAGGGACGCGGCACAGATACGCAGTATTTT. Translated: CATSREGRGTDTQYF.

V and J are TRBV7-2 and TRBJ1-4; perhaps TRBD1 as D (5 bases). The germline CDR1 and CDR2 sequences are SGHTA and FQGNSA. V was shortened by 2 bases and J by 3 bases, with 16 bases between the two germline ends. This CDR3 has 17 residues. CDR3 nucleotide sequence: TGTGCCAGCAGCTTATTGGGACCGTTGAGTGCTAATGAAAAACTGTTTTTT. Encoded protein: CASSLLGPLSANEKLFF.

This clone has more than one count but fewer than ten. The chain employs TRBV29-1 and TRBJ1-1, with D uncertain. Germline CDR1 and CDR2: SQVTM and ANQGSEA. V shed 3 bases and J shed 1 base, with 6 bases lying between them. The CDR3 runs 12 residues. CDR3 coding DNA: TGCAGCGTTGAGGGTGCGAACACTGAAGCTTTCTTT. Protein product: CSVEGANTEAFF.

The chain joins TRBV7-9 to TRBJ1-1, with TRBD1 matching 8 bases. The CDR3 spans 18 residues. Germline V gene data show CDR1 as SEHNR and CDR2 as FQNEAQ (reference sequence). Trimming cost V 1 base and J 1 base; bases outside gene matches: 11. The CDR3 reads CASSLVATRGPRNTEAFF. CDR3 bases: TGTGCCAGCAGCTTAGTTGCGACCAGGGGGCCAAGGAACACTGAAGCTTTCTTT.

As regards this clone: This sample also contains other DNA sequences that code for the same CDR3. V is TRBV30 and J is TRBJ1-1, with no clear D. CDR1 GTSNPN and CDR2 SVGIG come from the germline V gene (reference sequence). The CDR3 length is 12 residues. Trimming pared 4 bases from V and 0 bases from J, leaving 6 bases between. CDR3 protein: CAWTGMNTEAFF. DNA for the CDR3: TGTGCCTGGACCGGTATGAACACTGAAGCTTTCTTT.

The chain has TRBV21-1 and TRBJ2-5; TRBD2 is taken as the D call from the table, unchecked against the DNA. TRBV21-1 counts as a pseudogene. The CDR3 contains 17 residues. The CDR3 is CASSFGGLAGIQETQYF. Written as DNA, the CDR3 is TGTGCCAGCAGCTTCGGAGGACTAGCGGGAATCCAAGAGACCCAGTACTTC.